The 23 T cell receptor beta chains given below trace back to one sample, sequenced in a study of blood T cell repertoires in COVID-19. The method was immunoSEQ multiplex PCR; TCRdb's version includes in-frame clones alone and lacks a portion of them. The table has over 50,000 clones, over 75% seen once. Sequenced: peripheral blood. The receptors derive from a human donor in a cohort sampled during active COVID-19.

The V gene is TRBV29-1, the J gene TRBJ2-3; possibly TRBD2 for D (7 bases). CDR3 length: 13 amino acids. CDR1 SQVTM and CDR2 ANQGSEA come from the germline V gene. V gave up 3 bases and J gave up 5 bases, with 12 bases separating them. This CDR3 is CSVDRGALDTQYF. CDR3 coding DNA: TGCAGCGTTGATCGGGGGGCGTTAGATACGCAGTATTTT.

This clone has more than one count but fewer than ten. The chain couples TRBV9 to TRBJ1-6, with D perhaps matching TRBD1 (5 bases). Germline-derived CDR1 and CDR2 are SGDLS and YYNGEE. Trimming took 4 bases from V and 10 from J, leaving 15 bases between them. The CDR3 is made up of 14 amino acids. The CDR3 nucleotides read TGTGCCAGCAGCTGGGGAGGGGCCAGGTCACCCCTCCACTTT. It specifies CASSWGGARSPLHF.

The chain couples TRBV21-1 to TRBJ2-1; the D call of TRBD2 is as the table states it, not checked on the DNA. TRBV21-1 has pseudogene status. The CDR3 totals 16 residues. CDR3 in amino acids: CASSTRLAGDGNEQFF. CDR3 DNA sequence: TGTGCCAGCAGCACCCGACTAGCGGGAGATGGCAATGAGCAGTTCTTC.

This clone appeared a single time. This rearrangement joins TRBV29-1 to TRBJ1-1, with a tentative D call TRBD1 (6 bases). V dropped 7 bases and J dropped 0 bases, with 15 bases sitting between them. CDR3 length equals 14 residues. Germline CDR1 SQVTM, CDR2 ANQGSEA. In DNA form, the CDR3 reads TGCAGCGCGGCGAGGGGACATTTGAACACTGAAGCTTTCTTT. Its translation is CSAARGHLNTEAFF.

The chain couples TRBV27 to TRBJ2-7; 11 bases fit TRBD2. V lost 8 bases, J lost 2 bases, and 11 bases stayed unmatched. The V gene's germline CDR1 is MNHEY and CDR2 SMNVEV (reference sequence). The CDR3 is 16 residues long. CDR3 bases: TGTGCCAGCGCCCTTGGGACTAGCGGATTCACCTACGAGCAGTACTTC. This encodes CASALGTSGFTYEQYF.

Only one count was recorded for this clone. V usage is TRBV29-1 and J usage is TRBJ2-7; TRBD2 is a possible D gene (6 bases). The length of the CDR3 is 13 residues. V was cut by 3 bases and J by 0 bases, with 9 bases left in between. Germline CDR1 is SQVTM and CDR2 is ANQGSEA. CDR3 DNA sequence: TGCAGCGTTGAGGGACTTAGCTCCTACGAGCAGTACTTC. It specifies CSVEGLSSYEQYF.

The chain employs TRBV19 and TRBJ1-4, with a weak D call TRBD1 (6 bases). V shed 7 bases and J shed 8 bases, with 23 bases lying between them. CDR3 length equals 16 residues. Germline values: CDR1 LNHDA, CDR2 SQIVND (reference sequence). The CDR3 reads CASTNRLGHLKEKLFF. In DNA, the CDR3 is TGTGCCAGTACCAACCGCTTGGGACACCTCAAGGAAAAACTGTTTTTT.

This clone was observed a few times. The chain carries TRBV19 and TRBJ1-1; D unresolved. V was clipped by 1 base and J by 1 base, with 7 bases between them. The CDR3 has 14 residues. Per germline, CDR1 LNHDA and CDR2 SQIVND (reference sequence). The CDR3 nucleotides are TGTGCCAGTAGTATAGCCCAGCGGAACACTGAAGCTTTCTTT. Its protein is CASSIAQRNTEAFF.

The chain uses TRBV11-2 and TRBJ2-3; D may be TRBD2 (6 bases). Germline V gene lookup returns CDR1 SGHAT and CDR2 FQNNGV. Between the trimmed V and J ends, which lost 1 base and 2 bases, there was a span of 10 bases. The CDR3 is 15 residues long. For the CDR3, the DNA is TGTGCCAGCAGCTTAGTAGCGGCGCTCACAGATACGCAGTATTTT. Its translation is CASSLVAALTDTQYF.

This chain connects TRBV4-3 to TRBJ2-7; 7 nucleotides match TRBD1. Per germline, CDR1 LGHNA and CDR2 YSLEER. This CDR3 is built from 15 residues. V gave up 2 bases and J gave up 3 bases; unmatched junction bases: 7. CDR3 region: CASSQQGQKNYEQYF. The CDR3 bases are TGCGCCAGCAGCCAACAGGGACAGAAAAACTACGAGCAGTACTTC.

The chain uses TRBV30 and TRBJ2-6; D might be TRBD2 (5 bases). Trimming removed 0 bases from V and 0 bases from J, with 21 bases in between. In germline, CDR1 is GTSNPN, CDR2 SVGIG (reference sequence). This CDR3 is 20 amino acids long. CDR3 sequence (DNA): TGTGCCTGGAGTGTAAGGCTAGCCTCGGCACTGGACTCTGGGGCCAACGTCCTGACTTTC. Translating gives CAWSVRLASALDSGANVLTF.

The genes are TRBV30 and TRBJ2-6, with a possible D match to TRBD1 (6 bases). Germline CDR1 GTSNPN, CDR2 SVGIG (reference sequence). This CDR3 has 16 residues. V was clipped by 5 bases and J by 4 bases, with 18 bases between them. CDR3 DNA sequence: TGTGCCTGGTCCCCTCTGGGGGCGCGGGGGGCCAACGTCCTGACTTTC. This translates into CAWSPLGARGANVLTF.

This chain links TRBV28 with TRBJ1-2; 7 nucleotides match TRBD1. Germline loops: CDR1 MDHEN, CDR2 SYDVKM. CDR3 size: 13 residues. Losses at the gene ends were 6 bases for V and 3 bases for J; bases not matched to a gene: 4. CDR3: CASSPTGDYGYTF. CDR3 coding DNA: TGTGCCAGCAGCCCCACAGGGGACTATGGCTACACCTTC.

The chain combines TRBV4-1 with TRBJ2-1, with 7 positions matching TRBD2. CDR1 is MGHRA, CDR2 YSYEKL, per germline. Germline trimming cut 5 bases from V and 0 bases from J; bases unmatched to any gene: 4. The length of the CDR3 is 15 residues. CDR3 loop: CASSNLAVSYNEQFF. CDR3 DNA sequence: TGCGCCAGCAGCAACCTAGCGGTCTCCTACAATGAGCAGTTCTTC.

This chain links TRBV5-6 with TRBJ2-7, with TRBD2 identical over 10 bases. The CDR3 is 15 residues long. Germline V lookup: CDR1 SGHDT, CDR2 YYEEEE. Trimming took 4 bases from V and 5 from J; bases not matched to a gene: 9. The CDR3 protein is CASSPISGRNHEQYF. The CDR3 nucleotides read TGTGCCAGCAGCCCCATTAGCGGGAGGAACCACGAGCAGTACTTC.

This sequence joins TRBV4-1 and TRBJ1-1; D remains ambiguous. This CDR3 contains 13 residues. In germline, CDR1 is MGHRA, CDR2 YSYEKL. Deletions cut 0 bases from V and 6 bases from J, with 8 bases between. The CDR3 bases are TGCGCCAGCAGCCAAGATCTCGCAGCTGAAGCTTTCTTT. Translation: CASSQDLAAEAFF.

V is TRBV25-1 and J is TRBJ1-3; D possibly corresponds to TRBD1 (5 bases). The CDR3 has 14 amino acids. Trimming removed 7 bases at V and 3 bases at J, with 13 bases between. Germline lookup yields CDR1 MGHDK and CDR2 SYGVNS. CDR3: CASIRQLFGNTIYF. The CDR3, as DNA: TGTGCCAGCATTAGACAGCTATTTGGAAACACCATATATTTT. The entire variable domain, with the rest obtained from reference TRBV25-1 and TRBJ1-3, is as follows: EADIYQTPRYLVIGTGKKITLECSQTMGHDKMYWYQQDPGMELHLIHYSYGVNSTEKGDLSSESTVSRIRTEHFPLTLESARPSHTSQYLCASIRQLFGNTIYFGEGSWLTVV.

The gene calls are TRBV5-1 and TRBJ1-1; D unresolved. Germline assignment: CDR1 SGHRS and CDR2 YFSETQ. The CDR3 length is 15 residues. Trimming shortened V by 3 bases and J by 0 bases, and 12 bases separated the two germline ends. The CDR3 sequence is CASSSAGSLNTEAFF. The CDR3 coding sequence is TGCGCCAGCAGCTCGGCCGGGTCTCTGAACACTGAAGCTTTCTTT. Using reference TRBV5-1 and TRBJ1-1 for the parts outside the CDR3, the full variable domain is KAGVTQTPRYLIKTRGQQVTLSCSPISGHRSVSWYQQTPGQGLQFLFEYFSETQRNKGNFPGRFSGRQFSNSRSEMNVSTLELGDSALYLCASSSAGSLNTEAFFGQGTRLTVV.

CDR3 protein: CASSLDVGALNTGELFF. The CDR3 bases are TGTGCCAGCAGCTTAGATGTAGGGGCCCTGAACACCGGGGAGCTGTTTTTT. This chain uses TRBV11-3 with TRBJ2-2; D is possibly TRBD1 (5 bases). CDR1 and CDR2 from the germline V gene are SGHNT and YENEEA. Deletions cut 0 bases from V and 1 base from J, with 12 bases between. This CDR3 has 17 residues.

In its sample, this clone was seen once. The CDR3: CASSNKTATNEKLFF. CDR3 sequence (DNA): TGTGCCAGCAGCAATAAGACAGCAACTAATGAAAAACTGTTTTTT. The chain uses TRBV21-1 and TRBJ1-4; the table gives TRBD1 as D, unverified against the DNA. TRBV21-1 is a recognized pseudogene. The CDR3 totals 15 residues.

This chain links TRBV5-4 with TRBJ2-1, with TRBD1 matching over 7 bases. The CDR3 is made up of 15 amino acids. J lost 1 base, V lost 0 bases, and 1 base had no gene match. Looked up from germline, CDR1 is SGHNT and CDR2 is YYREEE (reference sequence). The CDR3: CASSLDRGSYNEQFF. The CDR3 coding sequence is TGTGCCAGCAGCTTGGACAGGGGTTCCTACAATGAGCAGTTCTTC.

The chain is built from TRBV28 and TRBJ2-4; 8 positions match TRBD2. The germline CDR1 and CDR2 sequences are MDHEN and SYDVKM. Germline trimming cut 2 bases from V and 1 base from J; bases unmatched to any gene: 1. This CDR3 is 15 amino acids long. The CDR3 DNA sequence: TGTGCCAGCAGTTTAAGCGGGAGTGCCAAAAACATTCAGTACTTC. It encodes CASSLSGSAKNIQYF.

This clone showed up just once. V and J are TRBV5-1 and TRBJ2-7, with 13 bases aligning to TRBD2. The CDR3 sequence is 15 residues long. Germline CDR1 is SGHRS and CDR2 is YFSETQ. V shed 1 base and J 6 bases; nucleotides not matched to a gene: 4. The CDR3 DNA reads as TGCGCCAGCAGCTTGCCCCGACTAGCGGGAGGCGAGCAGTACTTC. Translating gives CASSLPRLAGGEQYF.